Sequencing of this TCR beta chain was carried out in a study of T cells expressing NK-cell markers (dated by TCRdb to 2018 to 2020). Describing the broader study: About 8 donors provided sorted CD3+CD56+NKG2C+, CD3+CD56+NKG2C- and CD3+CD56-NKG2C+ T-cell subsets, whose TCR beta-chain repertoires were profiled. Seven of the eight sequenced donors were HCMV-seropositive and one was HCMV-seronegative. Randomly selected healthy volunteers, three men and five women, were used as the eight sequenced donors. Illumina HiSeq 2000/2500, MiSeq or NextSeq was used to sequence libraries as 2 x 150 bp reads.

Details on this clonotype: Its binding antigen is unknown.

The full study reports these points: Those dominant clonotypes were again the most abundant among CD3+CD56-NKG2C+ cells in several donors, at about 28.3-60.1%. For five or six donors, the dominant CD3+CD56+NKG2C+ clonotypes were among the top 10 CD8+ clonotypes and accounted for roughly 1.0-8% of CD8+ T cells. Whether the expanded NKG2C-expressing T cell clones were specific for HCMV antigens was left unclear.

HCMV-specific IgG was detected in serum with a commercial ELISA kit to determine HCMV serostatus. Ficoll density gradient centrifugation was used to isolate peripheral blood mononuclear cells from blood. The sequencer listed for this sample is Illumina HiSeq 2000. TCR beta cDNA libraries were prepared using 5'RACE template switching, which introduced a universal primer site and unique molecular identifiers. cDNA synthesis was primed from the TCR beta constant segment and was followed by two successive PCR amplification steps. In the source study's methods: MIGEC handled demultiplexing of the reads and grouping by UMI, while MiTCR was used to assemble and quantify clonotypes. Only TCR cDNA sequences supported by at least two reads were kept to exclude erroneous sequences. Downstream repertoire analysis used the tcR package, and clonotypes were matched across fractions by CDR3 nucleotide sequence plus V segment. VDJmatch was used to annotate antigen specificity against VDJdb, with one amino acid substitution in CDR3 permitted. Following reprocessing of the reads by TCRdb, the data hold one row per CDR3 protein sequence and no DNA is available. TCRdb, not the authors, supplied the V and J calls. The sample table records about 180,000 distinct CDR3 sequences. The ten top clones hold roughly 18% of the sample.

The receptor's source is a woman aged 18 to 69 in good health. The material sequenced was blood T cells: a sorted CD56 or NKG2C T cell subset, CD4+ or CD8+ T cells, or bulk PBMC T cells (not recorded which).

The CDR3 region has the sequence CSARDWSGGPSTDTQYF. Recombination connected TRBV20-1 to TRBJ2-3; TCRdb returns TRBD2, unconfirmable since there is no DNA. Sequences DFQATT (CDR1) and SNEGSKA (CDR2) are obtained from the germline V gene (reference sequence). There are 17 amino acids in the CDR3, from cysteine to phenylalanine inclusive. The coding DNA is unavailable.